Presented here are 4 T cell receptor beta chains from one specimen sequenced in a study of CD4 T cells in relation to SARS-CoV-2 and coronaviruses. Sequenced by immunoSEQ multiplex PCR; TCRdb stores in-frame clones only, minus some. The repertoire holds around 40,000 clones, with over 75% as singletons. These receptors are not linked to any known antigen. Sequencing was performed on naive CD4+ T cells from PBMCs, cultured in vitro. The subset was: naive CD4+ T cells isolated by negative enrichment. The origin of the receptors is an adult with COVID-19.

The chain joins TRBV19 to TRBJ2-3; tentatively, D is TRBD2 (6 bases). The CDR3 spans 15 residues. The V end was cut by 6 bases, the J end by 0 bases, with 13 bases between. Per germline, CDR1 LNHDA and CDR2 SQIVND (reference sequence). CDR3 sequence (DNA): TGTGCCAGTAGGATTATGGAGGGAAGCACAGATACGCAGTATTTT. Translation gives CASRIMEGSTDTQYF.

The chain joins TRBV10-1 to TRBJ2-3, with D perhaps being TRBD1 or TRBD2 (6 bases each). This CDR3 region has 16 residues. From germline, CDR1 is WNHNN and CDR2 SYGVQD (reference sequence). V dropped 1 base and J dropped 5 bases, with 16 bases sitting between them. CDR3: CASSEWGARGKDTQYF. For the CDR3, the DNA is TGCGCCAGCAGTGAGTGGGGGGCCCGGGGGAAAGATACGCAGTATTTT.

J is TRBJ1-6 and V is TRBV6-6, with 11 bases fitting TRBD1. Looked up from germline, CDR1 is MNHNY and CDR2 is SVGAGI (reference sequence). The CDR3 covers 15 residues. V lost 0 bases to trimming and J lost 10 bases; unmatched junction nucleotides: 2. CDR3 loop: CASSYSGTGGSPLHF. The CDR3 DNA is TGTGCCAGCAGTTACTCCGGGACAGGGGGGTCACCCCTCCACTTT.

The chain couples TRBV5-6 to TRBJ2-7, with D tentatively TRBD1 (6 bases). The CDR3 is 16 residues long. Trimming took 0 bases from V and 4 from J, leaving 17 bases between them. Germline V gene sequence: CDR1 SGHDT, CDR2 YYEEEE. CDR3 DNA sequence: TGTGCCAGCAGCTTGGTGGGGGCCGCGGCGTGGTACGAGCAGTACTTC. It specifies CASSLVGAAAWYEQYF.